This entry concerns a single T cell receptor (beta chain). Each cDNA got a UMI-containing oligo ligated at its 3' end. First-round PCR used around 4 cycles and beta primers RC1.1 and RC1.2 covering TRBC1 and TRBC2. Using its own MiXCR run on the UMI-ligation and nested PCR reads, TCRdb lists one record per CDR3 protein. The sample includes 40,000 to 55,000 distinct CDR3 sequences, around a tenth of them seen just once. This specimen belongs to a study of quantifying T cell responses using KT2 cells. Study summary: cDNA was made from DNase-treated RNA using alpha and beta constant primers. The T4 ligation step was estimated to exceed 8.5% efficiency under optimum conditions.

The junction had 6 bases not matched to a gene; V was cut back by 3 bases and J by 2 bases. The germline V gene has CDR1 MNHEY and CDR2 SVGAGI. The CDR3 runs 15 residues. Unfractionated PBMC were spiked with known numbers of KT2 clone cells. This receptor was identified in a human donor. The chain has TRBV6-5 and TRBJ2-7; the match to TRBD2 covers 8 bases. The sequenced sample consisted of PBMCs spiked with cells of the T cell clone KT2. The CDR3 DNA reads TGTGCCAGCAGTTATCATGGACTAGCCACCTACGAGCAGTACTTC. Translating gives CASSYHGLATYEQYF.